Listed here are 30 T cell receptor beta chains from one sample, sequenced in a study of T cell responses to AZD1222 COVID-19 vaccine (dated by TCRdb to about 2021). This specimen's time point label, interpreted: about 28 days (+/-7) after the second vaccine dose. Preparation of the library involved the immunoSEQ multiplex PCR assay. The source is immuneACCESS, and TCRdb retained only in-frame sequences with V and J called. Part of the clones is not carried over; for the studies checked, unresolved V genes explain less than half of this, and the remainder is unexplained. The sample table shows more than 150,000 clones, and 90% are seen once. Approximately 1.6% of the sample is in the top ten clones. This material consisted of peripheral blood, taken 28 days after the second AZD1222 dose. The receptors stem from an adult who received the AZD1222 COVID-19 vaccine.

The chain couples TRBV28 to TRBJ2-1; no clear D gene. Looked up from germline, CDR1 is MDHEN and CDR2 is SYDVKM. The CDR3 loop spans 12 amino acids. The ends were cut back, 2 bases at V and 9 bases at J, with 8 bases in the middle. The CDR3: CASSLPRLEQFF. The CDR3 DNA follows: TGTGCCAGCAGTTTACCCCGTCTTGAGCAGTTCTTC.

The rearrangement joins TRBV19 to TRBJ1-5, with D maybe TRBD1 (6 bases). Germline CDR1 is LNHDA and CDR2 is SQIVND (reference sequence). The CDR3 has 13 residues. V was shortened by 5 bases and J by 5 bases, with 10 bases between the two germline ends. The CDR3 nucleotides read TGTGCCAGTAGTCCCAAGGGGGATCAGCCCCAGCATTTT. Its protein product is CASSPKGDQPQHF.

The rearrangement joins TRBV6-5 to TRBJ1-6; a possible D gene is TRBD1 (6 bases). The V and J ends lost 7 bases and 8 bases respectively, with 18 bases between them. The V gene's germline CDR1 is MNHEY and CDR2 SVGAGI. The CDR3 extends over 15 amino acids. CDR3 sequence: CASTDGDIRHSPLHF. The CDR3 nucleotides are TGTGCCAGCACCGACGGGGACATCCGGCATTCACCCCTCCACTTT.

The chain links TRBV6-6 to TRBJ2-1, with D perhaps TRBD2 (6 bases). Germline V gives CDR1 MNHNY, CDR2 SVGAGI (reference sequence). CDR3 length: 13 amino acids. V was shortened by 0 bases and J by 10 bases, with 10 bases between the two germline ends. CDR3 loop: CASSYSLGREQFF. The CDR3 DNA reads TGTGCCAGCAGTTACTCACTGGGGAGGGAGCAGTTCTTC.

This clone has a single count. The gene calls are TRBV12-3 or TRBV12-4 and TRBJ2-5, with D uncertain. CDR3 length equals 12 residues. Trimming took off 6 bases at V and 5 bases at J, with 10 bases between the two ends. CDR3: CASSEALETQYF. The CDR3, as DNA: TGTGCCAGCAGCGAAGCCCTCGAGACCCAGTACTTC.

This chain connects TRBV13 to TRBJ2-5; 12 bases are a match to TRBD2. CDR1 and CDR2 (germline): PRHDT, FYEKMQ (reference sequence). V was clipped by 5 bases and J by 4 bases; unmatched bases: 8. The CDR3 spans 16 residues. As DNA, the CDR3 is TGTGCCAGCAGCATCAAAGGACTAGCGGGACGAGAGACCCAGTACTTC. It yields the protein CASSIKGLAGRETQYF.

This chain joins TRBV7-8 and TRBJ1-1; TRBD1 matches 10 bases. In germline, CDR1 is SGHVS, CDR2 FQNEAQ. Unmatched junction bases numbered 9, after V lost 2 bases and J lost 0 bases. CDR3 length: 18 amino acids. The CDR3 nucleotides read TGTGCCAGCAGCTTAAAGATAAGGGGACAGGGGATGAACACTGAAGCTTTCTTT. Amino acids: CASSLKIRGQGMNTEAFF.

This clone was recorded only once. This chain joins TRBV9 and TRBJ2-1; tentatively, D is TRBD2 (5 bases). The CDR3 is 21 residues long. Between the trimmed V and J ends, which lost 0 bases and 1 base, there was a span of 26 bases. Germline assignment: CDR1 SGDLS and CDR2 YYNGEE. The CDR3 sequence: CASSVGFQRRPRPASYNEQFF. CDR3 DNA: TGTGCCAGCAGCGTAGGTTTCCAGCGGAGGCCTCGTCCTGCATCCTACAATGAGCAGTTCTTC.

The CDR3 bases are TGTGCCATCAGTGACCCTCCGGCTGGGGATGATGGCTACACCTTC. Encoded protein: CAISDPPAGDDGYTF. The V call is TRBV10-3, the J call TRBJ1-2; no clear D. V lost 3 bases, J lost 6 bases, and 17 bases lay in between. The CDR3 is made up of 15 amino acids. From germline, CDR1 is ENHRY and CDR2 SYGVKD.

The chain recombines TRBV7-2 with TRBJ1-5; 10 bases map to TRBD1. The CDR3 is 14 residues long. V shed 5 bases and J 4 bases; nucleotides not matched to a gene: 2. The germline V gene encodes CDR1 SGHTA and CDR2 FQGNSA. CDR3 amino acids: CASSRTGGNQPQHF. In DNA, the CDR3 is TGTGCCAGCAGCCGGACAGGGGGAAATCAGCCCCAGCATTTT. The full variable domain, rest sourced from reference TRBV7-2 and TRBJ1-5, is GAGVSQSPSNKVTEKGKDVELRCDPISGHTALYWYRQSLGQGLEFLIYFQGNSAPDKSGLPSDRFSAERTGGSVSTLTIQRTQQEDSAVYLCASSRTGGNQPQHFGDGTRLSIL.

This chain uses TRBV19 with TRBJ1-4; D is ambiguous. This CDR3 spans 16 amino acids. CDR1 is LNHDA and CDR2 is SQIVND in the germline V gene (reference sequence). V was cut by 3 bases and J by 0 bases, with 11 bases left in between. CDR3 in DNA: TGTGCCAGTAGTATGGGCAGAGGAGCAACTAATGAAAAACTGTTTTTT. Its protein product is CASSMGRGATNEKLFF. Looking up the rest from reference TRBV19 and TRBJ1-4 gives the full variable domain: DGGITQSPKYLFRKEGQNVTLSCEQNLNHDAMYWYRQDPGQGLRLIYYSQIVNDFQKGDIAEGYSVSREKKESFPLTVTSAQKNPTAFYLCASSMGRGATNEKLFFGSGTQLSVL.

This chain uses TRBV7-3 with TRBJ2-5, with 8 positions matching TRBD1. V was clipped by 4 bases and J by 4 bases; unmatched bases: 2. In germline, CDR1 is SGHTA, CDR2 FQGTGA. This CDR3 region has 13 residues. The CDR3 sequence: CASSSDRGETQYF. DNA of the CDR3: TGTGCCAGCAGCTCCGACAGGGGAGAGACCCAGTACTTC.

The V gene is TRBV11-2, the J gene TRBJ2-1; D gene unclear. Germline V gene data show CDR1 as SGHAT and CDR2 as FQNNGV. The germline V and J ends were trimmed by 5 bases and 0 bases, with 8 bases remaining between them. This CDR3 spans 14 amino acids. The DNA of the CDR3 is TGTGCCAGCAGCCCCGAGAGCTCCTACAATGAGCAGTTCTTC. Translated: CASSPESSYNEQFF.

The CDR3 is CASRPDTGELFF. In DNA form, the CDR3 reads TGTGCCAGCAGGCCCGACACCGGGGAGCTGTTTTTT. This chain connects TRBV2 to TRBJ2-2; D call uncertain. This CDR3 is built from 12 residues. Deletions cut 6 bases from V and 3 bases from J, with 5 bases between. Germline V gene lookup returns CDR1 SNHLY and CDR2 FYNNEI. Looking up the rest from reference TRBV2 and TRBJ2-2 gives the full variable domain: EPEVTQTPSHQVTQMGQEVILRCVPISNHLYFYWYRQILGQKVEFLVSFYNNEISEKSEIFDDQFSVERPDGSNFTLKIRSTKLEDSAMYFCASRPDTGELFFGEGSRLTVL.

The chain links TRBV4-2 to TRBJ2-2; no definite D call. The CDR3 has 15 amino acids. V dropped 4 bases and J dropped 3 bases, with 12 bases sitting between them. Germline CDR1 reads LGHNA; CDR2 reads YNFKEQ. The CDR3 reads CASSPPGRHTGELFF. The CDR3 DNA reads as TGTGCCAGCAGCCCCCCCGGACGCCACACCGGGGAGCTGTTTTTT.

The V gene is TRBV15, the J gene TRBJ1-4; D call uncertain. The length of the CDR3 is 12 residues. The V end was cut by 1 base, the J end by 11 bases, with 8 bases between. CDR1 is LNHNV and CDR2 is YYDKDF in the germline V gene (reference sequence). The chain's CDR3 is CATSRVYGKLFF. DNA of the CDR3: TGTGCCACCAGCAGAGTGTACGGGAAACTGTTTTTT.

The V and J genes are TRBV30 and TRBJ1-1; no firm D call. This CDR3 has 11 residues. The germline V gene has CDR1 GTSNPN and CDR2 SVGIG (reference sequence). CDR3 sequence: CAGIGDTEAFF. CDR3 coding DNA: TGTGCTGGGATAGGAGACACTGAAGCTTTCTTT.

A single count supports this clone. The chain employs TRBV6-1 and TRBJ1-1, with D perhaps matching TRBD1 (6 bases). From germline, CDR1 is MNHNS and CDR2 SASEGT. Trimming took 2 bases from V and 2 from J, leaving 12 bases between them. This CDR3 has 15 amino acids. The CDR3 sequence is CASSERRTVNTEAFF. The DNA for the CDR3 is TGTGCCAGCAGTGAAAGGAGGACAGTTAACACTGAAGCTTTCTTT.

The chain uses TRBV27 and TRBJ1-1, with D perhaps matching TRBD1 (5 bases). V gave up 6 bases and J gave up 4 bases, with 27 bases separating them. Germline values: CDR1 MNHEY, CDR2 SMNVEV (reference sequence). This CDR3 has 18 residues. CDR3 loop: CASRRTGGRRGMGTEAFF. CDR3 in DNA: TGTGCCAGCAGACGTACGGGTGGCAGAAGGGGAATGGGCACTGAAGCTTTCTTT.

This chain links TRBV11-3 with TRBJ2-1, with TRBD2 matching over 8 bases. This CDR3 is 14 amino acids long. Trimming at V came to 5 bases and at J to 7 bases, leaving 7 bases not matched to a gene. The germline CDR1 and CDR2 sequences are SGHNT and YENEEA. The CDR3: CASSRGGAQNEQFF. CDR3 in DNA: TGTGCCAGCAGCCGGGGGGGGGCTCAGAATGAGCAGTTCTTC.

CDR3 DNA sequence: TGTGCCAGCAGCCATTATGGAGGGGACGAAAAACTGTTTTTT. This sequence encodes CASSHYGGDEKLFF. V usage is TRBV5-8 and J usage is TRBJ1-4, with a weak D call TRBD1 (5 bases). This CDR3 has 14 residues. Deletions cut 4 bases from V and 8 bases from J, with 15 bases between. Germline loops: CDR1 SGHTS, CDR2 YDEGEE. Using reference TRBV5-8 and TRBJ1-4 for the parts outside the CDR3, the full variable domain is EAGVTQSPTHLIKTRGQQATLRCSPISGHTSVYWYQQALGLGLQFLLWYDEGEERNRGNFPPRFSGRQFPNYSSELNVNALELEDSALYLCASSHYGGDEKLFFGSGTQLSVL.

This chain links TRBV19 with TRBJ1-1, with D unclear. The CDR3 runs to 11 residues. V dropped 1 base and J dropped 6 bases, with 3 bases sitting between them. In germline, CDR1 is LNHDA, CDR2 SQIVND (reference sequence). CDR3 residues: CASSIGAEAFF. The CDR3 DNA reads as TGTGCCAGTAGTATAGGCGCTGAAGCTTTCTTT.

The chain is built from TRBV5-7 and TRBJ1-1; no clear D gene. TRBV5-7 is known as an ORF, though its function is uncertain. V lost 3 bases to trimming and J lost 0 bases, with 9 bases between them. The CDR3 contains 14 residues. Here the CDR3 DNA reads TGTGCCAGCAGCTCAGGACGGATGAACACTGAAGCTTTCTTT. The encoded protein is CASSSGRMNTEAFF.

The chain recombines TRBV3-1 (or the pseudogene TRBV3-2) with TRBJ1-1; no clear D. This CDR3 has 15 amino acids. Germline-derived CDR1 and CDR2 are LGHDT and YNNKEL (reference sequence). Trimming stripped 0 bases from V and 5 bases from J, with 13 bases between. The CDR3: CASSQEPSRGTEAFF. DNA of the CDR3: TGTGCCAGCAGCCAAGAGCCCTCGCGGGGTACTGAAGCTTTCTTT.

This chain links TRBV7-2 with TRBJ1-3; TRBD1 matches at 8 bases. The junction had 4 bases not matched to a gene; V was cut back by 3 bases and J by 3 bases. Germline V gene data show CDR1 as SGHTA and CDR2 as FQGNSA. CDR3 length: 15 amino acids. The CDR3 loop reads CASSLDRAGGNTIYF. The CDR3, as DNA: TGTGCCAGCAGCTTGGACAGGGCGGGTGGAAACACCATATATTTT.

CDR3 residues: CSGILAGDGYTF. Written as DNA, the CDR3 is TGCAGCGGGATTCTGGCGGGGGATGGCTACACCTTC. This rearrangement joins TRBV29-1 to TRBJ1-2; maybe TRBD1 (5 bases). V was shortened by 7 bases and J by 6 bases, with 15 bases between the two germline ends. CDR3 length equals 12 residues. Germline assignment: CDR1 SQVTM and CDR2 ANQGSEA.

This chain uses TRBV11-2 with TRBJ2-7; D remains unclear. The CDR3 sequence is 15 residues long. Germline loops: CDR1 SGHAT, CDR2 FQNNGV. Deletions cut 0 bases from V and 2 bases from J, with 11 bases between. CDR3 amino acids: CASSLDRVAAYEQYF. For the CDR3, the DNA is TGTGCCAGCAGCTTAGATCGGGTAGCAGCCTACGAGCAGTACTTC. Looking up the rest from reference TRBV11-2 and TRBJ2-7 gives the full variable domain: EAGVAQSPRYKIIEKRQSVAFWCNPISGHATLYWYQQILGQGPKLLIQFQNNGVVDDSQLPKDRFSAERLKGVDSTLKIQPAKLEDSAVYLCASSLDRVAAYEQYFGPGTRLTVT.

The chain links TRBV29-1 to TRBJ1-2, with 7 bases matching TRBD1. Germline CDR1 SQVTM, CDR2 ANQGSEA. After removal of 3 bases from V and 4 bases from J, the junction contained 5 bases not matched to a gene. The length of the CDR3 is 13 residues. The chain's CDR3 is CSVETGSSYGYTF. CDR3 bases: TGCAGCGTTGAGACAGGGAGCAGCTATGGCTACACCTTC.

In DNA form, the CDR3 reads TGTGCCAGCAGTACAGGACAGATATTTCAAGAGACCCAGTACTTC. Encoded protein: CASSTGQIFQETQYF. The chain links TRBV5-5 to TRBJ2-5; D might be TRBD1 (6 bases). The V gene lost 5 bases and the J gene lost 2 bases, with 16 bases spanning the gap. The CDR3 is made up of 15 amino acids. CDR1 is SGHKS and CDR2 is YYEKEE in the germline V gene (reference sequence).

The chain joins TRBV15 to TRBJ1-4, with TRBD1 identical over 10 bases. The CDR3 totals 16 residues. V lost 3 bases, J lost 8 bases, and 9 bases stayed unmatched. Germline CDR1 and CDR2: LNHNV and YYDKDF (reference sequence). As DNA, the CDR3 is TGTGCCACCAGCAGCCCCGGGACAGGGGTGAGCGAAAAACTGTTTTTT. This encodes CATSSPGTGVSEKLFF.